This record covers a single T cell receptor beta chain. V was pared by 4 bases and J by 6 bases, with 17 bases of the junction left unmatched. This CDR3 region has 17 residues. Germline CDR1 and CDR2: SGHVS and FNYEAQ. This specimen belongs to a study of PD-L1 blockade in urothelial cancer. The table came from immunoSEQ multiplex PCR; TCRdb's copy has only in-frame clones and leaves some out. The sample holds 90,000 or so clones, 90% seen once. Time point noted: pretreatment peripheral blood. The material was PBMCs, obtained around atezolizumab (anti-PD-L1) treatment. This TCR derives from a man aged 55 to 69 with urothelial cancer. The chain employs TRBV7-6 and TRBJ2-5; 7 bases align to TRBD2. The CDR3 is CASSSGLRGGTIQTQYF. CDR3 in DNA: TGTGCCAGCAGCTCTGGACTACGCGGGGGAACCATCCAGACCCAGTACTTC.